This record looks at one T cell receptor beta chain sequence and its context. What it binds is unknown. The data were obtained in a study of response to subunit inactivated influenza vaccine. TCRdb itself ran the RT-PCR reads through MiXCR, one entry per CDR3 protein. The data contain hundreds of thousands of distinct CDR3 sequences, around a sixth of them singletons. Germline V gene sequence: CDR1 SGHVS, CDR2 FQNEAQ. V gave up 5 bases and J gave up 0 bases; unmatched junction bases: 14. CDR3 size: 20 residues. General study points: Only a handful of new T cells, the authors suggested, are recruited with each seasonal influenza vaccination.

This TCR was sampled from a man aged 45-65 years who received an inactivated influenza vaccine. The input for sequencing was PBMCs from blood, taken more than 4 days after vaccination. The V gene is TRBV7-8, the J gene TRBJ2-1; 12 bases are shared with TRBD2. Written as DNA, the CDR3 is TGTGCCAGCAGCGTAAGACTAGCGGGAGTGTCTTGGAGCTCCTACAATGAGCAGTTCTTC. Translation gives CASSVRLAGVSWSSYNEQFF.